This entry lists 9 T cell receptor beta chains sequenced from one sample in a study of regulatory T cells in long-lasting Graves disease. To make TCR beta libraries, researchers used iRepertoire HTBI primers and Arm-PCR of CDR3 regions. TCRdb passed the multiplex PCR reads through MiXCR, listing each CDR3 protein once. In the table there are 700,000 or so distinct CDR3 sequences, 30% of which are singletons. The time point: persistent/refractory GD, antithyroid drugs over 5 years with positive TRAb. PBMC RNA was the source of the TCR library. Material: peripheral blood mononuclear cells (PBMCs), obtained when the disease was refractory, from a patient treated with antithyroid drugs. These receptors all stem from a female donor with Graves disease.

This clonotype was observed a handful of times. V is TRBV29-1 and J is TRBJ1-1; D is uncertain. Between the trimmed V and J ends, which lost 4 bases and 0 bases, there was a span of 12 bases. This CDR3 is built from 14 residues. Germline V gene data show CDR1 as SQVTM and CDR2 as ANQGSEA. CDR3 sequence (DNA): TGCAGCGTTGCGTTTCGGACTATGAACACTGAAGCTTTCTTT. Amino acid sequence: CSVAFRTMNTEAFF.

The table lists this clonotype with many counts. The chain combines TRBV6-1 with TRBJ1-2; unclear D gene. V lost 1 base to trimming and J lost 0 bases, with 9 bases between them. CDR1 is MNHNS, CDR2 SASEGT, per germline. This CDR3 has 15 residues. The DNA for the CDR3 is TGTGCCAGCAGTGAAGAGGTGGGAGCTAACTATGGCTACACCTTC. This encodes CASSEEVGANYGYTF.

This clonotype was seen many times. The rearrangement joins TRBV2 to TRBJ1-2; D is unclear. The germline CDR1 and CDR2 sequences are SNHLY and FYNNEI. Trimming left V 0 bases short and J 1 base short, with 9 bases between. CDR3 size: 15 residues. CDR3 sequence: CASSEAEQRNYGYTF. CDR3 in DNA: TGTGCCAGCAGTGAAGCCGAACAGCGTAACTATGGCTACACCTTC. Complete variable domain (other parts from reference TRBV2 and TRBJ1-2): EPEVTQTPSHQVTQMGQEVILRCVPISNHLYFYWYRQILGQKVEFLVSFYNNEISEKSEIFDDQFSVERPDGSNFTLKIRSTKLEDSAMYFCASSEAEQRNYGYTFGSGTRLTVV.

This clonotype occurred many times. The chain joins TRBV27 to TRBJ1-2; 12 bases match TRBD1. V shed 5 bases and J 3 bases; nucleotides not matched to a gene: 22. This CDR3 comprises 21 residues. CDR1 MNHEY and CDR2 SMNVEV come from the germline V gene (reference sequence). CDR3 nucleotides: TGTGCCAGCAGTCAGTTCATTGGACGGGGACAGGGGGCTGTTATTGACTATGGCTACACCTTC. It specifies CASSQFIGRGQGAVIDYGYTF.

The V and J genes are TRBV6-2 or TRBV6-3 and TRBJ1-2; the D gene is possibly TRBD1 (5 bases). CDR3 length: 14 residues. V lost 2 bases and J lost 3, with 10 bases in between. Germline V gene lookup returns CDR1 MNHEY and CDR2 SVGEGT. The chain's CDR3 is CASSYGSTDYGYTF. The CDR3, as DNA: TGTGCCAGCAGTTACGGATCGACAGACTATGGCTACACCTTC.

This clonotype has just a few counts. V usage is TRBV20-1 and J usage is TRBJ2-7; 9 bases line up with TRBD2. Germline V gives CDR1 DFQATT, CDR2 SNEGSKA (reference sequence). This CDR3 has 14 residues. Trimming at V came to 4 bases and at J to 3 bases, leaving 7 bases not matched to a gene. The CDR3 protein is CSATRTSAYYEQYF. The CDR3 nucleotides read TGCAGTGCTACCAGGACTAGCGCATACTACGAGCAGTACTTC.

In its sample, this clonotype was seen many times. The chain joins TRBV11-2 to TRBJ1-2; possible D gene TRBD1, 6 bases. Trimming shortened V by 5 bases and J by 4 bases, and 11 bases separated the two germline ends. The length of the CDR3 is 13 residues. In germline, CDR1 is SGHAT, CDR2 FQNNGV. CDR3 protein: CASSRDRRYGYTF. CDR3 in DNA: TGTGCCAGCAGCCGCGACAGGCGCTATGGCTACACCTTC.

This clonotype was picked up many times. An end of the junction differs from the germline gene, which may be a read error. The V gene is TRBV5-1, the J gene TRBJ2-7; 8 bases are a match to TRBD1. CDR3 length equals 13 residues. Germline assignment: CDR1 SGHRS and CDR2 YFSETQ. As DNA, the CDR3 is TGTGCCAGCAGTTTGCAGGGGGCTAGGGAGCAGTACTTC. It is translated as CASSLQGAREQYF. The entire variable domain, with the rest obtained from reference TRBV5-1 and TRBJ2-7, is as follows: KAGVTQTPRYLIKTRGQQVTLSCSPISGHRSVSWYQQTPGQGLQFLFEYFSETQRNKGNFPGRFSGRQFSNSRSEMNVSTLELGDSALYLCASSLQGAREQYFGPGTRLTVT.

This clonotype appeared once. J is TRBJ2-1 and V is TRBV7-6; 10 positions match TRBD2. V shed 4 bases, J shed 7 bases, and the junction held 7 bases outside the gene matches. The CDR3 loop spans 15 amino acids. CDR1 and CDR2 (germline): SGHVS, FNYEAQ. This chain's CDR3 is CASSSASGSGNEQFF. The CDR3 nucleotides read TGTGCCAGCAGCTCCGCTAGCGGGAGTGGTAATGAGCAGTTCTTC.